One sample yielded the 18 T cell receptor beta chains listed below, sequenced in a study of cytomegalovirus exposure and HLA in healthy donors. Profiling relied on immunoSEQ multiplex PCR, and the TCRdb table lists in-frame clones only, not all of them. This table holds 150,000 to 200,000 clones, about 85% found once. Sequences were obtained from PBMCs. The receptors originated from a man between 18 and 29 years old in good health and CMV-seropositive.

This clone was observed a single time. The CDR3 here is CASSAGKSVAQYF. The CDR3 DNA reads TGTGCCAGCAGTGCGGGGAAGAGTGTGGCCCAGTACTTC. The chain combines TRBV2 with TRBJ2-5; a weak D match, TRBD2 (5 bases). The CDR3 is 13 amino acids. The germline CDR1 and CDR2 sequences are SNHLY and FYNNEI. Trimming left V 4 bases short and J 9 bases short, with 15 bases between.

This chain uses TRBV25-1 with TRBJ2-1; TRBD2 matches 7 bases. J was trimmed by 0 bases and V by 4 bases; bases with no gene match: 9. The CDR3 totals 17 residues. Per the germline V gene, CDR1 is MGHDK and CDR2 is SYGVNS. CDR3 amino acids: CASSGRASGSSYNEQFF. DNA for the CDR3: TGTGCCAGCAGTGGCCGAGCTAGCGGCAGCTCCTACAATGAGCAGTTCTTC.

This clone was detected only once. This chain connects TRBV6-6 to TRBJ2-3, with a possible D match to TRBD2 (5 bases). The germline V gene encodes CDR1 MNHNY and CDR2 SVGAGI (reference sequence). The CDR3 is made up of 13 amino acids. Deletions cut 1 base from V and 6 bases from J, with 8 bases between. CDR3 protein: CASSYLDYDTQYF. In DNA, the CDR3 is TGTGCCAGCAGTTACTTAGACTACGATACGCAGTATTTT.

This chain links TRBV11-2 with TRBJ2-6; D is uncertain. The germline V gene encodes CDR1 SGHAT and CDR2 FQNNGV. CDR3 length: 13 amino acids. The V end was cut by 5 bases, the J end by 9 bases, with 11 bases between. The CDR3 nucleotides are TGTGCCAGCAGCCAGGATGTTGGCAACGTCCTGACTTTC. Its protein is CASSQDVGNVLTF. The full variable domain, with the rest looked up from reference TRBV11-2 and TRBJ2-6, is EAGVAQSPRYKIIEKRQSVAFWCNPISGHATLYWYQQILGQGPKLLIQFQNNGVVDDSQLPKDRFSAERLKGVDSTLKIQPAKLEDSAVYLCASSQDVGNVLTFGAGSRLTVL.

CDR3 DNA: TGTGCCTGGAGTGTTTATATCAGAGGCACTGAAGCTTTCTTT. This translates into CAWSVYIRGTEAFF. The chain combines TRBV30 with TRBJ1-1; no clear D gene. The CDR3 extends over 14 amino acids. The germline V and J ends were trimmed by 0 bases and 4 bases, with 12 bases remaining between them. Germline V lookup: CDR1 GTSNPN, CDR2 SVGIG (reference sequence).

The chain joins TRBV5-1 to TRBJ1-1, with unresolved D. The CDR3 has 15 residues. Trimming shortened V by 2 bases and J by 0 bases, and 11 bases separated the two germline ends. CDR1 is SGHRS, CDR2 YFSETQ, per germline. CDR3 amino acids: CASSFNIGVNTEAFF. The CDR3 DNA reads as TGCGCCAGCAGCTTCAATATCGGAGTGAACACTGAAGCTTTCTTT. The full variable domain, in which reference TRBV5-1 and TRBJ1-1 provide the parts outside the CDR3, is KAGVTQTPRYLIKTRGQQVTLSCSPISGHRSVSWYQQTPGQGLQFLFEYFSETQRNKGNFPGRFSGRQFSNSRSEMNVSTLELGDSALYLCASSFNIGVNTEAFFGQGTRLTVV.

In DNA form, the CDR3 reads TGTGCCAGCATTCAGTGGGACAGGGGGTCTGGGACCCAGTACTTC. Its translation: CASIQWDRGSGTQYF. V and J are TRBV2 and TRBJ2-5; 11 nucleotides match TRBD1. Germline-derived CDR1 and CDR2 are SNHLY and FYNNEI. The CDR3 length is 15 residues. J lost 7 bases, V lost 7 bases, and 11 bases had no gene match.

The V gene is TRBV14, the J gene TRBJ2-7; 8 bases are a match to TRBD1. Germline CDR1 and CDR2: SGHDN and FVKESK. V shed 2 bases, J shed 1 base, and the junction held 4 bases outside the gene matches. The CDR3 totals 15 residues. CDR3 loop: CASSQLQGGSYEQYF. The CDR3 DNA sequence: TGTGCCAGCAGCCAACTACAGGGGGGTTCCTACGAGCAGTACTTC.

The chain carries TRBV6-1 and TRBJ1-2; no clear D. Trimming pared 4 bases from V and 14 bases from J, leaving 11 bases between. CDR3 length: 10 amino acids. CDR1 and CDR2 from the germline V gene are MNHNS and SASEGT. The CDR3 reads CASSGASETF. The CDR3 DNA reads TGTGCCAGCAGTGGGGCTTCAGAAACCTTC.

The chain is built from TRBV30 and TRBJ2-1; D is possibly TRBD1 (6 bases). Trimming took 5 bases from V and 6 from J, leaving 14 bases between them. The CDR3 length is 13 residues. CDR1 is GTSNPN, CDR2 SVGIG, per germline (reference sequence). This chain's CDR3 is CAWARGPRNEQFF. CDR3 coding DNA: TGTGCCTGGGCCAGGGGTCCCCGCAATGAGCAGTTCTTC. Combining the CDR3 with reference TRBV30 and TRBJ2-1 gives the whole variable domain SQTIHQWPATLVQPVGSPLSLECTVEGTSNPNLYWYRQAAGRGLQLLFYSVGIGQISSEVPQNLSASRPQDRQFILSSKKLLLSDSGFYLCAWARGPRNEQFFGPGTRLTVL.

This clone was counted once. This sequence joins TRBV4-2 and TRBJ1-2, with a weak D call TRBD1 (6 bases). The CDR3 length is 14 residues. CDR1 is LGHNA and CDR2 is YNFKEQ in the germline V gene. The V gene lost 0 bases and the J gene lost 4 bases, with 9 bases spanning the gap. CDR3 nucleotides: TGTGCCAGCAGCCAAGAAGGGGGGGGCTATGGCTACACCTTC. Protein: CASSQEGGGYGYTF.

The chain joins TRBV30 to TRBJ2-3, with 15 bases aligning to TRBD2. Germline CDR1 GTSNPN, CDR2 SVGIG (reference sequence). The CDR3 consists of 17 residues. Trimming at V came to 3 bases and at J to 2 bases, leaving 6 bases not matched to a gene. CDR3 loop: CAWSTGLAGGTTDTQYF. The CDR3 DNA is TGTGCCTGGAGCACGGGACTAGCGGGGGGAACCACAGATACGCAGTATTTT.

Written as DNA, the CDR3 is TGTGCTAGTGGGTTTAGAAGCAATGAAAAACTGTTTTTT. Its protein is CASGFRSNEKLFF. This sequence joins TRBV12-5 and TRBJ1-4; the D is unclear. Germline V gene data show CDR1 as LGHNT and CDR2 as FRNRAP. The CDR3 has 13 residues. Trimming removed 6 bases from V and 5 bases from J, with 10 bases in between.

The V and J genes are TRBV28 and TRBJ1-1; 7 nucleotides line up with TRBD1. This CDR3 has 12 residues. Trimming at V came to 5 bases and at J to 7 bases, leaving 4 bases not matched to a gene. Per germline, CDR1 MDHEN and CDR2 SYDVKM. The CDR3 region has the DNA TGTGCCAGCAGTACTCAGGGGGGTGAAGCTTTCTTT. Encoded protein: CASSTQGGEAFF.

This chain links TRBV19 with TRBJ1-1, with a weak D call TRBD1 (5 bases). CDR3 length: 14 amino acids. Trimming stripped 3 bases from V and 1 base from J, with 9 bases between. Germline V CDR1 and CDR2: LNHDA, SQIVND (reference sequence). The CDR3 bases are TGTGCCAGTAGTATTTGGACACAGAACACTGAAGCTTTCTTT. This translates into CASSIWTQNTEAFF. Complete variable domain (other parts from reference TRBV19 and TRBJ1-1): DGGITQSPKYLFRKEGQNVTLSCEQNLNHDAMYWYRQDPGQGLRLIYYSQIVNDFQKGDIAEGYSVSREKKESFPLTVTSAQKNPTAFYLCASSIWTQNTEAFFGQGTRLTVV.

V usage is TRBV2 and J usage is TRBJ2-7; no clear D. The CDR3 is made up of 12 amino acids. Germline loops: CDR1 SNHLY, CDR2 FYNNEI. Trimming pared 8 bases from V and 6 bases from J, leaving 14 bases between. CDR3 sequence reads: CASSYEISEQYF. The CDR3 coding sequence is TGTGCCAGCTCATATGAGATTTCCGAGCAGTACTTC.

The V call is TRBV25-1, the J call TRBJ2-2, with TRBD1 identical over 8 bases. Germline CDR1 and CDR2: MGHDK and SYGVNS. J was trimmed by 0 bases and V by 0 bases; bases with no gene match: 6. The CDR3 has 18 residues. The CDR3 here is CASSEYVGRGPNTGELFF. The CDR3 DNA is TGTGCCAGCAGTGAATATGTAGGCAGGGGGCCGAACACCGGGGAGCTGTTTTTT.

The chain couples TRBV20-1 to TRBJ2-3; D gene uncertain. Trimming stripped 8 bases from V and 2 bases from J, with 8 bases between. CDR1 DFQATT and CDR2 SNEGSKA come from the germline V gene (reference sequence). The CDR3 covers 11 residues. CDR3 protein: CSPSHTDTQYF. In DNA form, the CDR3 reads TGCAGTCCAAGCCACACAGATACGCAGTATTTT.